This T cell receptor (beta chain) was captured in a study of blood T cell repertoires in COVID-19. Across the whole study: Specimens from acute and convalescent COVID-19 originated in the United States, Italy and Spain. PBMCs, B-cell-depleted T cells, or T cells provided the cDNA or gDNA that made up the material.

Enrolled during active infection, Seattle patients were then followed longitudinally. Germline V gene data show CDR1 as MDHEN and CDR2 as SYDVKM. After removal of 5 bases from V and 3 bases from J, the junction contained 11 bases not matched to a gene. The CDR3 sequence is 16 residues long. Original handling: It was from reference gene primer amplification that nucleated cell counts were estimated. TCRdb's table, derived via immunoSEQ multiplex PCR, lists solely in-frame clones and lacks some. D and trimming come from the DNA, and the V and J calls and clone size come from that table. Among around 160,000 clones, 85% to 90% were seen once, and the ten largest hold around an eighth.

Specimen: peripheral blood. The rearrangement uses TRBV28 and TRBJ2-3; 7 positions match TRBD2. This TCR derives from a man aged 18 to 30 with COVID-19, enrolled during active disease. The DNA of the CDR3 is TGTGCCAGCAGTCAAGGTCTAGCGGAAGAGACAGATACGCAGTATTTT. It is translated as CASSQGLAEETDTQYF.